These T cell receptor beta chains were read from a single sample in a study of identical twins' blood T cells. TCRdb reprocessed the 5' RACE reads via MiXCR and lists one record per CDR3 protein. The sample has 300,000 to 400,000 distinct CDR3 sequences; under 30% are singletons. The specimen was PBMCs. Receptor source: a woman aged 18 to 49 in good health. Both conserved end residues are part of each CDR3. Each record gives: J gene, CDR3 length, V gene, CDR3 protein.

>TRBJ2-1|14|TRBV19
CASSMVSDYNEQFF
>TRBJ1-5|14|TRBV3-1
CASSQGHSSQPQHF
>TRBJ1-5|12|TRBV12-3/TRBV12-4
CASRGDRQPQHF
>TRBJ2-7|14|TRBV7-2
CASSLFSRGYEQYF
>TRBJ2-3|14|TRBV9
CASSVGLAADTQYF
>TRBJ2-7|14|TRBV28
CASRGQLSSYEQYF
>TRBJ1-2|13|TRBV27
CASSKTGGTGYTF
>TRBJ2-1|11|TRBV10-3
CAISEYGEQFF
>TRBJ1-4|17|TRBV2
CASSYRTVGVSGEKLFF
>TRBJ1-4|13|TRBV2
CASNRVTNEKLFF
>TRBJ1-2|17|TRBV6-5
CAGSPLRVWAENYGYTF
>TRBJ1-3|14|TRBV5-1
CASSSGQGAYTIYF
>TRBJ1-1|15|TRBV12-3/TRBV12-4
CASSLVQGKVTEAFF
>TRBJ1-4|15|TRBV29-1
CSVKTGTTTNEKLFF
>TRBJ2-7|16|TRBV4-3
CASTLGLAGDFYEQYF
>TRBJ2-2|14|TRBV11-1
CASTGVRGTGELFF
>TRBJ1-1|14|TRBV18
CASSPGGVRTEAFF
>TRBJ1-2|10|TRBV7-9
CASSPRGYTF
>TRBJ2-7|16|TRBV6-2/TRBV6-3
CASSYASGRSSYEQYF
>TRBJ1-1|14|TRBV5-1
CASSWDSQNTEAFF
>TRBJ2-7|14|TRBV5-1
CSSSFTRNTYEQYF
>TRBJ1-2|14|TRBV20-1
CSARAHSGDDGYTF
>TRBJ2-3|9|TRBV9
CASGNTQYF
>TRBJ1-1|15|TRBV27
CASTSPKGGLTEAFF
>TRBJ1-2|13|TRBV12-3/TRBV12-4
CASIRTGSYGYTF
>TRBJ2-1|15|TRBV5-1
CASSLVAGGNNEQFF
>TRBJ2-5|16|TRBV27
CASSLSMAVVGETQYF
>TRBJ1-4|17|TRBV14
CASSQARRGATNEKLFF